This T cell receptor beta chain was captured in a study of shared clonotypes between healthy human individuals. Study-level information: For every donor, three CD4 naive, three CD4 memory, two CD8 naive and one CD8 memory plates were used.

Overall study results and limits: It was the non-shared clonotypes that had lower generation probabilities than clonotypes shared by all four donors. A few donors held about 4.5% of naive CD4 clonotypes in common.

Trimming left V 2 bases short and J 5 bases short, with 3 bases between. This CDR3 contains 11 residues. CDR1 and CDR2 (germline): PRHDT, FYEKMQ (reference sequence). Worth noting for this clone: What it recognizes is unknown.

Cells designated naive CD8 were CD45RO-negative and were positively selected for CCR7, with terminally differentiated effector memory CD45RA+ cells excluded. Running of the assay took place at deep level. The method was immunoSEQ multiplex PCR; TCRdb's version includes in-frame clones alone and lacks a portion of them. The data contain some 2 million clones, about 95% of them singletons. Sequencing input: naive CD8+ T cells sorted from blood. The sequence was obtained from a young man in good health. The chain has TRBV13 and TRBJ2-5; D is unresolved. The chain's CDR3 is CASSLSETQYF. The CDR3 DNA reads as TGTGCCAGCAGCTTAAGTGAGACCCAGTACTTC.